The clone carrying this TCR beta chain has ten or more counts. Its antigen is not identified. The data were obtained in a study of CD8+ T cells in alopecia areata. The study, taken as a whole, reports: Higher clonality was seen in lesional scalp than in normal scalp, especially in alopecia totalis/universalis.

It was cDNA, reverse transcribed from extracted RNA, that served as the sequencing template. Clones were read by immunoSEQ multiplex PCR, and TCRdb kept only the in-frame ones, dropping some. The sample includes over 150,000 clones, 56% seen only once; the top ten take roughly 5%. Germline CDR1 MNHEY, CDR2 SMNVEV (reference sequence). This CDR3 contains 15 residues. V lost 7 bases to trimming and J lost 2 bases, with 15 bases between them. Sequenced material: CD8+ T cells sorted from blood. The receptor's source is a human donor in good health. The V gene is TRBV27, the J gene TRBJ2-1; no clear D. The CDR3 DNA is TGTGCCAGCACCCCAAACGGTTCCCCCTACAATGAGCAGTTCTTC. Protein product: CASTPNGSPYNEQFF.